The present TCR beta chain was sequenced within a study of T cells in localized non-small cell lung cancer. Only in-frame clones appear in the TCRdb table, and some are missing; sequencing was by immunoSEQ multiplex PCR. The sample includes 20,000 to 25,000 clones, approximately 87% seen only once; the top ten take over 9%. Findings and caveats of the study: The highest T cell clonality was in uninvolved adjacent lung, above tumor. Greater blood T cell density accompanied longer overall survival.

As regards this clone: Antigen specificity is unknown.

The TCR originated in a man between 35 and 75 years old with stage II squamous cell lung carcinoma. Sequencing used PBMCs, obtained before any cancer treatment.

CDR3 DNA sequence: TGCGCCAGCAGCTTGGGTCTGGTTGGAGAAAAACTGTTTTTT. Protein sequence: CASSLGLVGEKLFF. The chain employs TRBV5-1 and TRBJ1-4, with unresolved D. Germline lookup yields CDR1 SGHRS and CDR2 YFSETQ. Trimming cost V 0 bases and J 8 bases, with 11 bases left between them. The CDR3 totals 14 residues.